The 5 T cell receptor beta chains below were found in one sample sequenced in a study of prognosis after radiotherapy for stage I lung cancer. Two-round multiplex PCR on genomic DNA was the method by which TCR beta CDR3 was amplified. Amplification during the initial PCR round employed primers specific to each TRBV and TRBJ gene. TCRdb redid the calling of the multiplex PCR reads with MiXCR, one entry per CDR3 protein. Counted here are fewer than 40,000 distinct CDR3 sequences, 32% occurring once; the ten biggest clones make up more than 30%. This specimen was PBMCs, taken before or after stereotactic body radiation therapy (not recorded which). These receptors were collected from a donor aged 50 or older with non-small cell lung cancer.

On this clonotype: Since a much larger clone is just one base distant, this may be a read error. This chain uses TRBV14 with TRBJ2-2; D unclear. The germline CDR1 and CDR2 sequences are SGHDN and FVKESK. The CDR3 totals 13 residues. V lost 4 bases and J lost 7, with 10 bases in between. CDR3 DNA sequence: TGTGCCAGCAGCCCCCGACAACACGGGGAGCTGTTTTTT. It translates to CASSPRQHGELFF.

This clonotype was seen repeatedly, ten times or more. V is TRBV4-1 and J is TRBJ2-2; the D gene could be TRBD1 or TRBD2 (6 bases each). Trimming stripped 1 base from V and 2 bases from J, with 14 bases between. Per germline, CDR1 MGHRA and CDR2 YSYEKL. The CDR3 contains 17 residues. DNA of the CDR3: TGCGCCAGCAGCCAAGGTGGAGGGGGAACCAACACCGGGGAGCTGTTTTTT. Residues: CASSQGGGGTNTGELFF.

As to this clonotype: This is likely a read error, given that the CDR3 carries no conserved phenylalanine or tryptophan at its end. The chain joins TRBV11-1 to TRBJ2-7; TRBD2 might be the D (6 bases). This CDR3 contains 13 residues. The V gene's germline CDR1 is SGHAT and CDR2 FQDESV (reference sequence). The CDR3 here is CASSFRELDEQYL. In nucleotides, the CDR3 is TGTGCCAGTAGCTTCCGGGAGCTCGACGAGCAGTACTTA.

This clonotype was detected ten times or more. The rearrangement links TRBV12-3 or TRBV12-4 to TRBJ2-3, with D unresolved. The CDR3 contains 13 residues. Trimming cost V 3 bases and J 4 bases, with 8 bases left between them. The CDR3 DNA reads as TGTGCCAGCAGTTTTTCCTCGGCAGATACGCAGTATTTT. Translation gives CASSFSSADTQYF.

With respect to this clonotype: The junction shows a germline mismatch at one end, possibly a read error. V is TRBV6-2 or TRBV6-3 and J is TRBJ2-7; no clear D gene. The CDR3 consists of 13 residues. Germline CDR1 MNHEY, CDR2 SVGEGT. The CDR3 sequence is CASSYSGVYEQCF. CDR3 DNA sequence: TGTGCCAGCAGTTACTCGGGTGTCTACGAGCAGTGCTTC.